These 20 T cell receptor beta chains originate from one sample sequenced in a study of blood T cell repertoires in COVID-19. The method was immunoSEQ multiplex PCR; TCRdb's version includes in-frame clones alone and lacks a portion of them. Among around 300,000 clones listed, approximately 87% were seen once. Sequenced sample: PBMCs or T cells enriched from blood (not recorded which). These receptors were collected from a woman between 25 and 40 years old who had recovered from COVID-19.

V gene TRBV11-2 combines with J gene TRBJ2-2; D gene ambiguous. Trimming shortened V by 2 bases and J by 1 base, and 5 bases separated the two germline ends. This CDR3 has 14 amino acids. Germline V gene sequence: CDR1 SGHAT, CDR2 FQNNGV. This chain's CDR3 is CASSLPLNTGELFF. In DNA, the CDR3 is TGTGCCAGCAGCTTACCTTTGAACACCGGGGAGCTGTTTTTT.

The CDR3 coding sequence is TGTGCCAGCAGCAAGCACAGGGTTTGCACTGAAGCTTTCTTT. Protein product: CASSKHRVCTEAFF. This chain links TRBV21-1 with TRBJ1-1; TRBD1 was called by the table and not checked on the DNA. TRBV21-1 is flagged as a pseudogene. The CDR3 covers 14 residues.

This CDR3 reads CASSPTGRAGGNTIYF. In DNA form, the CDR3 reads TGTGCCAGCTCACCAACAGGGAGAGCTGGTGGAAACACCATATATTTT. The chain uses TRBV18 and TRBJ1-3, with D possibly TRBD1 on 6 matching bases. V lost 2 bases and J lost 3, with 14 bases in between. Germline CDR1 is KGHSH and CDR2 is LQKENI. This CDR3 spans 16 amino acids.

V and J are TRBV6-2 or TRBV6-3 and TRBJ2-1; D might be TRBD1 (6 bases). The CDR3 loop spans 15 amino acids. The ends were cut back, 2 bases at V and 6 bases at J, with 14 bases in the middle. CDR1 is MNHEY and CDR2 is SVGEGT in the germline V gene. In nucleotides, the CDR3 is TGTGCCAGCAGTTACGTGACAGGCCTGAGCAATGAGCAGTTCTTC. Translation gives CASSYVTGLSNEQFF.

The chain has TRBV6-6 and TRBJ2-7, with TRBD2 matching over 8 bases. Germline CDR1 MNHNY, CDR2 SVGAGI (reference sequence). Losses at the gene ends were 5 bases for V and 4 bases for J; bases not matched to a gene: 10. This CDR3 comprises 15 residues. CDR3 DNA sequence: TGTGCCAGCAGTCGAAGCGGGGGCGGTCGATACGAGCAGTACTTC. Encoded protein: CASSRSGGGRYEQYF.

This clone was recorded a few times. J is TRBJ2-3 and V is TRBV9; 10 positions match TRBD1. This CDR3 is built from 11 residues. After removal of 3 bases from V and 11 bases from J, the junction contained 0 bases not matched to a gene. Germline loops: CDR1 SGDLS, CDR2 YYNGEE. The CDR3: CASSGDRGQYF. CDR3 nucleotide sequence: TGTGCCAGCAGCGGGGACAGGGGGCAGTATTTT.

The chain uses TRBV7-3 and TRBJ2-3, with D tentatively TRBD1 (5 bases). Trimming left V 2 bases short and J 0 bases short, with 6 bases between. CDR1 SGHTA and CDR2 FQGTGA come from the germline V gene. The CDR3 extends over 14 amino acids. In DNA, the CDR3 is TGTGCCAGCAGCTTAGGGGCTAGCACAGATACGCAGTATTTT. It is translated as CASSLGASTDTQYF.

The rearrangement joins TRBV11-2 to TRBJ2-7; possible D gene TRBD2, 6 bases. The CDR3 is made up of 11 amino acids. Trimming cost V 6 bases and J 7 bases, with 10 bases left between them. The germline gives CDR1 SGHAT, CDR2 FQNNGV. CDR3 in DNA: TGTGCCAGCAGGGAGGCGGGGGAGCAGTACTTC. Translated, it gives CASREAGEQYF.

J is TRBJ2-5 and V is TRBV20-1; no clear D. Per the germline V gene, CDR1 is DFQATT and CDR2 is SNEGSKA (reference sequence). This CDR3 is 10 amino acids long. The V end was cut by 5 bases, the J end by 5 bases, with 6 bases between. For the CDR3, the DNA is TGCAGTGCTTCCCTTGAGACCCAGTACTTC. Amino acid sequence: CSASLETQYF.

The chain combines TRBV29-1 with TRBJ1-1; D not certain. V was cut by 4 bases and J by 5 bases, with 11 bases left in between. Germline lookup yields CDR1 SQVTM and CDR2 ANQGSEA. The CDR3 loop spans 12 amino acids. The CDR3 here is CSVARGRTEAFF. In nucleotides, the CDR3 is TGCAGCGTTGCAAGAGGGCGGACTGAAGCTTTCTTT.

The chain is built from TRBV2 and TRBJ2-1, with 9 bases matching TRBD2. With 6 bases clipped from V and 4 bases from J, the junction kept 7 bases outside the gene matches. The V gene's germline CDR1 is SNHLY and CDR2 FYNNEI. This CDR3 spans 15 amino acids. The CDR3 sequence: CASRGGGALYNEQFF. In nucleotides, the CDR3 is TGTGCCAGCAGGGGCGGGGGGGCTTTATACAATGAGCAGTTCTTC.

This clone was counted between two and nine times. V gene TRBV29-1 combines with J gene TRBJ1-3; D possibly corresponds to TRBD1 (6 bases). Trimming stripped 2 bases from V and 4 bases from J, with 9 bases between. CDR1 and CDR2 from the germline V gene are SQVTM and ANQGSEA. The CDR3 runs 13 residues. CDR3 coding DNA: TGCAGCGTTGAACAGGGGATCGGAAACACCATATATTTT. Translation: CSVEQGIGNTIYF.

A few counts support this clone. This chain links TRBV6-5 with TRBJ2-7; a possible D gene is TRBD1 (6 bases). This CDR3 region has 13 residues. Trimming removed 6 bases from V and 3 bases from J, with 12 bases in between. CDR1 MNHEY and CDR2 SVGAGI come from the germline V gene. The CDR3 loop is CASRLGQFYEQYF. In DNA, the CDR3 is TGTGCCAGCAGGCTCGGACAGTTCTACGAGCAGTACTTC.

DNA for the CDR3: TGTGCCAGCAGCGGGGCACCTTCGAATGAAAAACTGTTTTTT. This sequence encodes CASSGAPSNEKLFF. This sequence joins TRBV9 and TRBJ1-4, with no clear D. Germline V lookup: CDR1 SGDLS, CDR2 YYNGEE. With 3 bases removed from V and 5 bases from J, the gap between germline ends came to 11 bases. The CDR3 is 14 amino acids.

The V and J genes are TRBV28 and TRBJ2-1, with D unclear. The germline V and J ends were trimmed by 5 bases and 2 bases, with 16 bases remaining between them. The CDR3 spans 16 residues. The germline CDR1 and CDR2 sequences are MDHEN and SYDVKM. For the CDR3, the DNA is TGTGCCAGCAGTACCCAAACCCGGGTCCCCTACAATGAGCAGTTCTTC. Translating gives CASSTQTRVPYNEQFF. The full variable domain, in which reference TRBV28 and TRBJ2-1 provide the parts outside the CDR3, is DVKVTQSSRYLVKRTGEKVFLECVQDMDHENMFWYRQDPGLGLRLIYFSYDVKMKEKGDIPEGYSVSREKKERFSLILESASTNQTSMYLCASSTQTRVPYNEQFFGPGTRLTVL.

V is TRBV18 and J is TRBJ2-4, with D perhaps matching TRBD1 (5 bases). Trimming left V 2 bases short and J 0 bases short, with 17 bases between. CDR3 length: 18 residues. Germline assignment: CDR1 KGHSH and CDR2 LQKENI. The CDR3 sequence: CASSPVRAPLLAKNIQYF. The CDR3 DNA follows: TGTGCCAGCTCACCAGTCAGGGCTCCTCTCCTAGCCAAAAACATTCAGTACTTC. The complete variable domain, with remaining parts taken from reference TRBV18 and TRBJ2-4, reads NAGVMQNPRHLVRRRGQEARLRCSPMKGHSHVYWYRQLPEEGLKFMVYLQKENIIDESGMPKERFSAEFPKEGPSILRIQQVVRGDSAAYFCASSPVRAPLLAKNIQYFGAGTRLSVL.

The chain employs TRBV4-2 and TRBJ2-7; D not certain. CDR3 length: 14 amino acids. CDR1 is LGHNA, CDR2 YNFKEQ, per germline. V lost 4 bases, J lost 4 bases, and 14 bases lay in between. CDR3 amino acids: CASSLLGLGYEQYF. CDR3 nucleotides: TGTGCCAGCAGCCTCCTCGGGTTAGGTTACGAGCAGTACTTC.

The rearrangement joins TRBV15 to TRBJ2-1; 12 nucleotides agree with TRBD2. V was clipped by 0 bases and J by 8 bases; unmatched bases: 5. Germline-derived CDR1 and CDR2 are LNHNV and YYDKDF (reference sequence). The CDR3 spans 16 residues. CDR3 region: CATSREFASGGDEQFF. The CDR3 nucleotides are TGTGCCACCAGCAGAGAATTTGCTAGCGGGGGGGATGAGCAGTTCTTC.

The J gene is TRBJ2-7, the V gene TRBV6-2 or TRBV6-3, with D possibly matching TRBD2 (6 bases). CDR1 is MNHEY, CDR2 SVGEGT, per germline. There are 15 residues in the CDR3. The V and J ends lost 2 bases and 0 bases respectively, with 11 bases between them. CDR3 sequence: CASSYQRGVSYEQYF. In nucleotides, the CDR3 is TGTGCCAGCAGTTACCAGCGCGGGGTCTCCTACGAGCAGTACTTC.

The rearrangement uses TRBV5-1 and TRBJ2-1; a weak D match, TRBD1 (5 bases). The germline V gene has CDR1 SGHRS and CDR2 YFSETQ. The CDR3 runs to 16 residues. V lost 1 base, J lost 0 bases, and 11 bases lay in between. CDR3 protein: CASSLSQGSSYNEQFF. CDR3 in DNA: TGCGCCAGCAGCTTGAGTCAGGGAAGCTCCTACAATGAGCAGTTCTTC.